Listed below are T cell receptor beta chains from one sample, sequenced in a study of T cells in Graves' hyperthyroidism and ophthalmopathy. TCRdb redid the calling of the multiplex PCR reads with MiXCR, one entry per CDR3 protein. The profile shows hundreds of thousands of distinct CDR3 sequences, around 15% of them singletons. Sequencing input: blood. These receptors all come from a woman aged 40 to 55 with Graves' ophthalmopathy. CDR3s include the opening cysteine and the closing phenylalanine or tryptophan. Fields, in order: D gene, clone size, V gene, J gene, CDR3 DNA, CDR3 protein. A D gene is named only where the DNA matches it firmly. Some rows have no size entry. The others give once, few or many, or a class for an expanded clone.

d_gene: TRBD1; abundance: -; v_gene: TRBV28; j_gene: TRBJ2-5; CDR3nt: TGTGCCAGCAGGGGGACAGGGGAGCCAGAGACCCAGTACTTC; CDR3aa: CASRGTGEPETQYF
d_gene: -; abundance: many; v_gene: TRBV6-6; j_gene: TRBJ2-7; CDR3nt: TGTGCCAGCAGTTACTCGTCCAGGTTCATCTCCTACGAGCAGTACTTC; CDR3aa: CASSYSSRFISYEQYF
d_gene: -; abundance: few; v_gene: TRBV2; j_gene: TRBJ2-7; CDR3nt: TGTGCCAGCAGCGGTAGACAGATTGCAGCCTACGAGCAGTACTTC; CDR3aa: CASSGRQIAAYEQYF
d_gene: TRBD2; abundance: few; v_gene: TRBV7-3; j_gene: TRBJ2-3; CDR3nt: TGTGCCAGCCAAGGACTAGCGGGGGGGCCGGTCGGCACAGATACGCAGTATTTT; CDR3aa: CASQGLAGGPVGTDTQYF
d_gene: TRBD2; abundance: few; v_gene: TRBV4-1; j_gene: TRBJ2-5; CDR3nt: TGCGCCAGCAGCCAAAGCCTCAGTAGCGGGATCGAGACCCAGTACTTC; CDR3aa: CASSQSLSSGIETQYF
d_gene: -; abundance: many; v_gene: TRBV2; j_gene: TRBJ2-4; CDR3nt: TGTGCCAGCAGCCAGCTTAGAAACATTCAGTACTTC; CDR3aa: CASSQLRNIQYF
d_gene: TRBD2; abundance: few; v_gene: TRBV15; j_gene: TRBJ2-7; CDR3nt: TGTGCCACCAGCAGAGGGGGACTAGCGGGGACCTACGAGCAGTACTTC; CDR3aa: CATSRGGLAGTYEQYF
d_gene: TRBD1; abundance: -; v_gene: TRBV20-1; j_gene: TRBJ2-4; CDR3nt: TGCAGTGCCCCGGACAGGGCCCTAACCAAAAACATTCAGTACTTC; CDR3aa: CSAPDRALTKNIQYF
d_gene: TRBD1; abundance: -; v_gene: TRBV10-3; j_gene: TRBJ1-4; CDR3nt: TGTGCCATCAGCCCGGGACAGGGGGTTGAAAAACTGTTTTTT; CDR3aa: CAISPGQGVEKLFF
d_gene: -; abundance: many; v_gene: TRBV28; j_gene: TRBJ1-5; CDR3nt: TGTGCCAGCAGTTTATCCCAAAATCAGCCCCAGCATTTT; CDR3aa: CASSLSQNQPQHF
d_gene: -; abundance: few; v_gene: TRBV7-9; j_gene: TRBJ1-2; CDR3nt: TGTGCCAGCAGCTTGGGACATCCCGTTGGCTACACCTTC; CDR3aa: CASSLGHPVGYTF
d_gene: TRBD2; abundance: few; v_gene: TRBV20-1; j_gene: TRBJ2-1; CDR3nt: TGCAGTGCTAGCAGCGGGGGCCCGCCGGGAGGGGAGCAGTTCTTC; CDR3aa: CSASSGGPPGGEQFF
d_gene: TRBD2; abundance: many; v_gene: TRBV4-2; j_gene: TRBJ2-7; CDR3nt: TGTGCCAGCAGCCAAGATCTGATGGTAGCGGGAGGGCGCGACGAGCAGTACTTC; CDR3aa: CASSQDLMVAGGRDEQYF
d_gene: -; abundance: -; v_gene: TRBV20-1; j_gene: TRBJ1-1; CDR3nt: TGCAGTGCCTCCCGAGAGGGGGTCGTTGGCACTGAAGCTTTCTTT; CDR3aa: CSASREGVVGTEAFF
d_gene: TRBD2; abundance: few; v_gene: TRBV18; j_gene: TRBJ2-1; CDR3nt: TGTGCCAGCTCACCGTCTCTAGCGGGAGATGGGAATGAGCAGTTCTTC; CDR3aa: CASSPSLAGDGNEQFF
d_gene: -; abundance: few; v_gene: TRBV15; j_gene: TRBJ1-2; CDR3nt: TGTGCCACCGCGACAGGCGGGGCGGTAACTTATGGCTACACCTTC; CDR3aa: CATATGGAVTYGYTF
d_gene: TRBD1; abundance: -; v_gene: TRBV2; j_gene: TRBJ1-5; CDR3nt: TGTGCCACCAAAATAACAGGGGATAGCAATCAGCCCCAGCATTTT; CDR3aa: CATKITGDSNQPQHF
d_gene: -; abundance: many; v_gene: TRBV5-6; j_gene: TRBJ1-5; CDR3nt: TGTGCCAGCAGCTTGGACCGGGGCGGGGATCAGCCCCAGCATTTT; CDR3aa: CASSLDRGGDQPQHF
d_gene: -; abundance: many; v_gene: TRBV5-1; j_gene: TRBJ2-2; CDR3nt: TGCGCCAGCAGCTTGGATATGGCCACGAACACCGGGGAGCTGTTTTTT; CDR3aa: CASSLDMATNTGELFF
d_gene: TRBD2; abundance: few; v_gene: TRBV9; j_gene: TRBJ2-3; CDR3nt: TGTGCCAGCAGCGTAGCCGCTAGCGGGACTGGAGATACGCAGTATTTT; CDR3aa: CASSVAASGTGDTQYF
d_gene: -; abundance: few; v_gene: TRBV19; j_gene: TRBJ2-1; CDR3nt: TGTGCCAGTAGCATAACAGGGTATGAGCAGTTCTTC; CDR3aa: CASSITGYEQFF
d_gene: TRBD1; abundance: -; v_gene: TRBV27; j_gene: TRBJ2-7; CDR3nt: TGTGCCACCAAGGGACAGGGGGCCCACGAGGAGCAGTACTTC; CDR3aa: CATKGQGAHEEQYF
d_gene: TRBD1; abundance: many; v_gene: TRBV5-1; j_gene: TRBJ1-1; CDR3nt: TGCGCCAGCAGCAACAGGGGGCTCACTGAAGCTTTCTTT; CDR3aa: CASSNRGLTEAFF
d_gene: -; abundance: many; v_gene: TRBV7-8; j_gene: TRBJ2-5; CDR3nt: TGTGCCAGCAGCTTAGCGGGAAGATTAGAGACCCAGTACTTC; CDR3aa: CASSLAGRLETQYF